The TCR beta chain under discussion was sequenced for a study of T cells in Graves' hyperthyroidism and ophthalmopathy. Study-wide context: Pretreatment peripheral blood was obtained at initial diagnosis.

The ends lost 1 base at V and 0 bases at J; junction bases unmatched: 5. The CDR3 loop spans 19 amino acids. There were TCR beta CDR3 regions amplified from RNA transcripts. First-round RT-PCR with HTBI primers amplified the TCR CDR3 region. TCRdb reprocessed the multiplex PCR reads via MiXCR and lists one record per CDR3 protein. The sample has 250,000 to 350,000 distinct CDR3 sequences, 22% seen once. Patients showing uncontrolled infection, other autoimmune disease, pregnancy or lactation were ineligible. The chain carries TRBV12-3 or TRBV12-4 and TRBJ2-2, with 13 nucleotides matching TRBD2. The source is a man aged 25 to 40 with Graves' ophthalmopathy. What was sequenced was blood. CDR3 region: CASSLGPLAGGPNTGELFF. In nucleotides, the CDR3 is TGTGCCAGCAGTTTAGGCCCACTAGCGGGAGGGCCGAACACCGGGGAGCTGTTTTTT.